This is a list of T cell receptor beta chains from one sample in a study of cytomegalovirus exposure and HLA in healthy donors. Measured with immunoSEQ multiplex PCR; TCRdb has only the in-frame clones, and not every one. Here the sample spans 90,000 to 150,000 clones, under 85% being singletons. Input material: PBMCs. The receptors originated from a human donor in good health. The CDR3 runs from the conserved cysteine through the conserved F or W. D genes are given only for firm matches. Rows may omit the clone size; those that give it use once, few, many or a size class.

NA	TRBV27	NA	TRBJ1-5	CASSPSDFYSNQPQHF	TGTGCCAGCAGTCCCTCGGACTTTTATAGCAATCAGCCCCAGCATTTT
NA	TRBV4-1	NA	TRBJ2-3	CASSPLGGRTDTQYF	TGCGCCAGCAGCCCTCTGGGCGGGCGCACAGATACGCAGTATTTT
NA	TRBV21-1	NA	TRBJ2-1	CASSKAGALEAHNEQFF	TGTGCCAGCAGCAAAGCGGGGGCCTTGGAGGCGCACAATGAGCAGTTCTTC
NA	TRBV6-5	NA	TRBJ1-2	CASSLSTGPYGYTF	TGTGCCAGCAGCTTATCTACAGGGCCCTATGGCTACACCTTT
NA	TRBV7-9	TRBD1	TRBJ2-7	CASSSDRVQQYF	TGTGCCAGCAGCTCAGACAGGGTCCAGCAGTACTTC
NA	TRBV2	NA	TRBJ2-1	CASSLTGLDQNEQFF	TGTGCCAGCAGCCTTACGGGACTTGATCAAAATGAGCAGTTCTTC
NA	TRBV7-2	TRBD1	TRBJ2-2	CASSIQGANTGELFF	TGTGCCAGCAGCATACAGGGGGCCAACACCGGGGAGCTGTTTTTT
NA	TRBV28	NA	TRBJ1-4	CASSSYSTTNEKLFF	TGTGCCAGCAGTTCCTACAGCACAACTAATGAAAAACTGTTTTTT
NA	TRBV10-1	TRBD1	TRBJ2-3	CASMWTGSNTQYF	TGCGCCAGCATGTGGACAGGGTCCAATACGCAGTATTTT
NA	TRBV14	NA	TRBJ1-2	CASSQDLGVYGYTF	TGTGCCAGCAGCCAAGATCTTGGAGTCTATGGCTACACCTTC
NA	TRBV10-3	NA	TRBJ1-2	CAITPAGTNYGYTF	TGTGCCATCACCCCAGCAGGTACTAACTATGGCTACACCTTC
NA	TRBV6-6	NA	TRBJ2-7	CASVSGGGSSYEQYF	TGTGCCAGCGTGTCAGGGGGCGGGAGCTCCTACGAGCAGTACTTC
NA	TRBV5-1	NA	TRBJ2-1	CASSLGSSSYNEQFF	TGCGCCAGCAGCTTGGGGAGTAGCTCCTACAATGAGCAGTTCTTC
once	TRBV6-6	NA	TRBJ2-3	CASRIESTDTQYF	TGTGCCAGCAGGATAGAGAGCACAGATACGCAGTATTTT
NA	TRBV14	NA	TRBJ2-1	CASSQWSGSYNEQFF	TGTGCCAGCAGCCAATGGTCGGGGTCTTACAATGAGCAGTTCTTC
NA	TRBV7-5	NA	TRBJ1-2	CVRSLAYNYGYTF	TGTGTCAGAAGCTTAGCCTACAACTATGGCTACACCTTC
NA	TRBV18	TRBD1	TRBJ2-7	CASSPGTGGTYEQYF	TGTGCCAGCTCACCTGGGACAGGGGGGACCTACGAGCAGTACTTC
few	TRBV28	TRBD2	TRBJ2-7	CASSGADSGLTYEQYF	TGTGCCAGCAGTGGCGCAGATAGCGGGTTGACCTACGAGCAGTACTTC
NA	TRBV4-2	NA	TRBJ1-3	CASSHRLSSGNTIYF	TGTGCCAGCAGCCACAGGCTCTCCTCTGGAAACACCATATATTTT
NA	TRBV19	NA	TRBJ1-5	CASAIFGGNQPQHF	TGTGCCAGTGCTATCTTTGGGGGGAATCAGCCCCAGCATTTT
NA	TRBV5-1	TRBD1	TRBJ2-5	CASSPGTGGGETQYF	TGCGCCAGCAGCCCCGGGACAGGGGGCGGGGAGACCCAGTACTTC
NA	TRBV11-1	NA	TRBJ2-3	CASSLAGTDTQYF	TGTGCCAGCAGCTTAGCCGGCACAGATACGCAGTATTTT
NA	TRBV5-1	TRBD1	TRBJ2-5	CASSPDRAQETQYF	TGCGCCAGCAGCCCTGACAGGGCCCAAGAGACCCAGTACTTC
NA	TRBV19	TRBD2	TRBJ2-7	CASSAGTSGRNEQYF	TGTGCCAGTAGTGCCGGGACTAGCGGGAGAAACGAGCAGTACTTC
few	TRBV18	NA	TRBJ1-2	CASSSGRGSYGYTF	TGTGCCAGCTCAAGTGGCCGGGGAAGCTATGGCTACACCTTC
few	TRBV19	NA	TRBJ2-7	CASSSTASYEQYF	TGTGCCAGTAGTTCGACAGCCTCCTACGAGCAGTACTTC
once	TRBV7-9	TRBD2	TRBJ2-3	CASSLALAGADTQYF	TGTGCCAGCAGCTTAGCTCTAGCGGGAGCAGATACGCAGTATTTT
NA	TRBV7-2	TRBD2	TRBJ2-1	CASSLMAGGYNEQFF	TGTGCCAGCAGCTTAATGGCGGGAGGCTACAATGAGCAGTTCTTC
few	TRBV18	NA	TRBJ2-3	CASTRAGLTDTQYF	TGTGCCAGCACCCGAGCGGGCCTCACAGATACGCAGTATTTT
NA	TRBV11-2	TRBD1	TRBJ2-7	CASSLESGQGSEQYF	TGTGCCAGCAGCTTAGAATCTGGACAGGGAAGCGAGCAGTACTTC
NA	TRBV18	TRBD1	TRBJ2-7	CASSAGTGGPYEQYF	TGTGCCAGCTCGGCCGGGACAGGGGGTCCCTACGAGCAGTACTTC
once	TRBV9	TRBD2	TRBJ2-3	CASSVYAGGTDTQYF	TGTGCCAGCAGCGTCTATGCGGGGGGCACAGATACGCAGTATTTT
NA	TRBV11-3	NA	TRBJ1-1	CASSTLGGVNTEAFF	TGTGCCAGCAGCACCCTGGGAGGTGTGAACACTGAAGCTTTCTTT
few	TRBV28	NA	TRBJ1-5	CASSQDINQPQHF	TGTGCCAGCAGCCAAGACATCAATCAGCCCCAGCATTTT
NA	TRBV16	NA	TRBJ1-5	CASSQGRVGYNQPQHF	TGTGCCAGCAGCCAAGGCAGGGTTGGGTACAATCAGCCCCAGCATTTT
NA	TRBV7-9	TRBD1	TRBJ1-2	CASSPTGGHGYTF	TGTGCCAGCAGCCCAACAGGGGGCCATGGCTACACCTTC
NA	TRBV4-1	NA	TRBJ1-2	CASSHSWLGLNLNYGYTF	TGCGCCAGCAGCCATTCCTGGCTGGGCCTTAATCTTAACTATGGCTACACCTTC
NA	TRBV2	TRBD1	TRBJ1-2	CASRAGQGNGYTF	TGTGCCAGCAGGGCGGGACAGGGGAATGGCTACACCTTC
once	TRBV30	NA	TRBJ2-1	CAWGTTRGQFF	TGTGCCTGGGGTACGACTCGGGGGCAGTTCTTC
NA	TRBV19	TRBD1	TRBJ2-5	CASSQGARETQYF	TGTGCCAGTAGTCAGGGGGCGAGGGAGACCCAGTACTTC
NA	TRBV5-1	NA	TRBJ2-5	CASSLGESRETQYF	TGCGCCAGCAGCTTGGGGGAGAGTCGAGAGACCCAGTACTTC
once	TRBV27	TRBD1	TRBJ2-5	CASSYRGGETQYF	TGTGCCAGCAGCTACAGGGGCGGCGAGACCCAGTACTTC
NA	TRBV5-4	NA	TRBJ1-1	CASSSPVGGGSTEAFF	NA
NA	TRBV11-3	NA	TRBJ1-1	CASSPTGATVNTEAFF	TGTGCCAGCAGCCCGACGGGAGCGACGGTGAACACTGAAGCTTTCTTT
once	TRBV2	NA	TRBJ1-2	CASSDPGDPNYGYTF	TGTGCCAGCAGTGACCCAGGGGACCCTAACTATGGCTACACCTTC
NA	TRBV5-4	TRBD2	TRBJ2-7	CASSSPGGLPYEQYF	TGTGCCAGCAGCTCCCCGGGGGGGCTACCCTACGAGCAGTACTTC
NA	TRBV5-1	NA	TRBJ2-7	CASSLGRVSSYEQYF	TGCGCCAGCAGCTTGGGTCGGGTAAGCTCCTACGAGCAGTACTTC
NA	TRBV4-2	TRBD1	TRBJ1-6	CASSPQTGTGRNSPLHF	TGTGCCAGCAGCCCACAAACGGGGACAGGGAGGAATTCACCCCTCCACTTT
NA	TRBV5-1	TRBD1	TRBJ1-4	CASSLEGADREKLFF	TGCGCCAGCAGCTTGGAGGGGGCCGATCGGGAAAAACTGTTTTTT
NA	TRBV28	TRBD2	TRBJ2-1	CASSLWASGRNEQFF	TGTGCCAGCAGTTTATGGGCTAGCGGGAGAAATGAGCAGTTCTTC
few	TRBV2	TRBD2	TRBJ2-3	CASSERAGVVTDTQYF	TGTGCCAGCAGTGAAAGGGCGGGAGTTGTAACAGATACGCAGTATTTT
NA	TRBV19	TRBD2	TRBJ2-2	CASSRLAGVWRTGELFF	TGTGCCAGTAGTCGGCTAGCGGGAGTATGGAGGACCGGGGAGCTGTTTTTT
NA	TRBV28	NA	TRBJ1-2	CASTLQGGYTF	TGTGCCAGCACCCTCCAGGGGGGCTACACCTTC
NA	TRBV5-1	NA	TRBJ2-1	CASSLDNRPYNEQFF	TGCGCCAGCAGCTTGGACAACAGACCCTACAATGAGCAGTTCTTC
NA	TRBV6-5	TRBD1	TRBJ1-5	CASRGTGNQPQHF	TGTGCCAGCAGAGGGACAGGGAATCAGCCCCAGCATTTT